This is a list of T cell receptor beta chains from one sample in a study of blood T cell repertoires in COVID-19. The table came from immunoSEQ multiplex PCR; TCRdb's copy has only in-frame clones and leaves some out. The table records about 98,000 clones, about four fifths of them present only once. Sequenced input: peripheral blood. These receptors originate from a human donor in a cohort sampled during active COVID-19. CDR3s include the opening cysteine and the closing phenylalanine or tryptophan. D genes are given only for firm matches. Size is omitted from some rows. Given values are once, few, many or a class for expanded clones.

D gene	V gene	clone size	J gene	CDR3 protein	CDR3 DNA
TRBD1	TRBV5-5	many	TRBJ1-2	CASSLAPDRGAGYTF	TGTGCCAGCAGCTTGGCCCCGGACAGGGGAGCTGGCTACACCTTC
.	TRBV18	.	TRBJ1-5	CASSPSNLGAVQPQHF	TGTGCCAGCTCACCTTCCAATTTGGGGGCGGTGCAGCCCCAGCATTTT
.	TRBV7-9	.	TRBJ1-1	CASSTGSYEAFF	TGTGCCAGCAGCACAGGGTCCTATGAAGCTTTCTTT
TRBD1	TRBV18	.	TRBJ1-3	CASSPAGTGSGNTIYF	TGTGCCAGCTCACCAGCCGGGACAGGCTCTGGAAACACCATATATTTT
.	TRBV3-1/TRBV3-2	.	TRBJ1-6	CASSQVGSSYNSPLHF	TGTGCCAGCAGCCAAGTAGGGAGCTCCTATAATTCACCCCTCCACTTT
.	TRBV7-2	few	TRBJ1-6	CASSLAGQGSSPLHF	TGTGCCAGCAGCTTAGCGGGTCAGGGGAGTTCACCCCTCCACTTT
TRBD2	TRBV7-9	.	TRBJ2-3	CASSPRTSGGDNTQYF	TGTGCCAGCAGCCCCAGGACTAGCGGGGGGGATAATACGCAGTATTTT
TRBD1	TRBV28	.	TRBJ1-5	CASSYPGTGSNQPQHF	TGTGCCAGCAGTTATCCCGGGACAGGAAGCAATCAGCCCCAGCATTTT
.	TRBV29-1	.	TRBJ1-1	CSVERNRQGEAFF	TGCAGCGTTGAAAGGAATCGGCAGGGTGAAGCTTTCTTT
TRBD2	TRBV5-5	.	TRBJ2-2	CASSLRTGGDTGELFF	TGTGCCAGCTCCCTACGCACGGGGGGGGACACCGGGGAGCTGTTTTTT
.	TRBV9	.	TRBJ2-6	CASSVPRTMSSGANVLTF	TGTGCCAGCAGCGTACCACGAACGATGAGCTCTGGGGCCAACGTCCTGACTTTC
.	TRBV9	.	TRBJ1-6	CASSVEQNSPLHF	TGTGCCAGCAGCGTAGAACAGAATTCACCCCTCCACTTT
.	TRBV20-1	.	TRBJ1-2	CSASHLRGFNYGYTF	TGCAGTGCTAGTCACTTGAGAGGGTTTAACTATGGCTACACCTTC
.	TRBV7-2	.	TRBJ2-5	CASNQGFQETQYF	TGTGCCAGCAACCAGGGCTTTCAAGAGACCCAGTACTTC
TRBD2	TRBV28	.	TRBJ2-1	CASITSGGENEQFF	TGTGCCAGCATCACTAGCGGGGGGGAAAATGAGCAGTTCTTC
TRBD2	TRBV20-1	.	TRBJ2-1	CSASSGGGVYNEQFF	TGCAGTGCTAGTTCCGGCGGGGGGGTATACAATGAGCAGTTCTTC
TRBD1	TRBV28	.	TRBJ2-2	CASSVTGASTGELFF	TGTGCCAGCAGTGTCACAGGGGCGAGCACCGGGGAGCTGTTTTTT
.	TRBV2	.	TRBJ1-2	CASSENPRHGDGYTF	TGTGCCAGCAGTGAAAACCCAAGGCACGGGGATGGCTACACCTTC
.	TRBV7-2	.	TRBJ2-3	CATGNLRADTQYF	TGTGCCACCGGAAACCTTCGGGCAGATACGCAGTATTTT
TRBD1	TRBV6-6	.	TRBJ2-7	CASTGGDRGRFEQYF	TGTGCCAGCACCGGCGGGGACAGGGGAAGATTCGAGCAGTACTTC
.	TRBV4-1	.	TRBJ2-7	CASSQGPERAYEQYF	TGCGCCAGCAGCCAAGGGCCCGAGAGGGCCTACGAGCAGTACTTC
TRBD2	TRBV11-2	.	TRBJ2-3	CASSRGLAGRTDTQYF	TGTGCCAGCAGCCGGGGTCTAGCGGGGCGGACAGATACGCAGTATTTT
.	TRBV5-1	few	TRBJ2-7	CASSLGGPPAYEQYF	TGCGCCAGCAGCTTGGGGGGGCCTCCAGCCTACGAGCAGTACTTC
TRBD1	TRBV7-2	few	TRBJ1-5	CASSSGQGLQPQHF	TGTGCCAGCAGCTCCGGACAGGGTCTTCAGCCCCAGCATTTT
TRBD1	TRBV9	.	TRBJ1-2	CASSAATGGYYGYTF	TGTGCCAGCAGCGCGGCGACAGGGGGCTACTATGGCTACACCTTC
.	TRBV10-3	once	TRBJ1-4	CAISDVHSEKLFF	TGTGCCATCAGTGATGTACATTCTGAAAAACTGTTTTTT
TRBD2	TRBV2	.	TRBJ2-5	CASSGVAGGVQTQYF	TGTGCCAGCAGTGGTGTGGCGGGGGGGGTGCAGACCCAGTACTTC
TRBD2	TRBV18	.	TRBJ2-5	CASSPDRLAVQETQYF	TGTGCCAGCTCACCGGACAGACTAGCGGTCCAAGAGACCCAGTACTTC
TRBD2	TRBV6-2/TRBV6-3	.	TRBJ2-7	CASSDGLAGAYEQYF	TGTGCCAGCAGTGACGGACTAGCGGGGGCCTACGAGCAGTACTTC
TRBD2	TRBV10-3	.	TRBJ2-7	CAIAASGGSGYSYEQYF	TGTGCCATCGCGGCTAGCGGGGGGTCAGGATATTCCTACGAGCAGTACTTC
TRBD1	TRBV7-8	.	TRBJ2-7	CASSLMQGAEQYF	TGTGCCAGCAGCTTAATGCAGGGGGCCGAGCAGTACTTC
.	TRBV28	.	TRBJ1-5	CASETHSNQPQHF	TGTGCCAGCGAGACACATAGCAATCAGCCCCAGCATTTT
.	TRBV7-2	.	TRBJ2-7	CASQRGGEQYF	TGTGCCAGCCAACGGGGTGGCGAGCAGTACTTC
.	TRBV11-2	.	TRBJ2-1	CASSLGAGSYNEQFF	TGTGCCAGCAGCTTAGGGGCGGGCTCCTACAATGAGCAGTTCTTC
.	TRBV7-9	.	TRBJ1-1	CASRSPRGNTEAFF	TGTGCCAGCAGGTCACCCCGAGGGAACACTGAAGCTTTCTTT
TRBD1	TRBV13	.	TRBJ1-2	CASSLGQGGYTF	TGTGCCAGCAGCTTGGGACAGGGGGGCTACACCTTC
TRBD1	TRBV9	.	TRBJ1-1	CASSGWGQGYTEAFF	TGTGCCAGCAGCGGATGGGGACAGGGATACACTGAAGCTTTCTTT
TRBD1	TRBV5-1	.	TRBJ1-1	CASTQQGARDTEAFF	TGCGCCAGCACACAACAGGGGGCGCGGGACACTGAAGCTTTCTTT
.	TRBV5-1	.	TRBJ2-3	CASSLEAGASTDTQYF	TGCGCCAGCAGCTTGGAAGCCGGTGCTAGCACAGATACGCAGTATTTT
TRBD1	TRBV7-8	.	TRBJ2-7	CASSYRTGTTYEQYF	TGTGCCAGCAGCTACCGGACAGGAACGACCTACGAGCAGTACTTC